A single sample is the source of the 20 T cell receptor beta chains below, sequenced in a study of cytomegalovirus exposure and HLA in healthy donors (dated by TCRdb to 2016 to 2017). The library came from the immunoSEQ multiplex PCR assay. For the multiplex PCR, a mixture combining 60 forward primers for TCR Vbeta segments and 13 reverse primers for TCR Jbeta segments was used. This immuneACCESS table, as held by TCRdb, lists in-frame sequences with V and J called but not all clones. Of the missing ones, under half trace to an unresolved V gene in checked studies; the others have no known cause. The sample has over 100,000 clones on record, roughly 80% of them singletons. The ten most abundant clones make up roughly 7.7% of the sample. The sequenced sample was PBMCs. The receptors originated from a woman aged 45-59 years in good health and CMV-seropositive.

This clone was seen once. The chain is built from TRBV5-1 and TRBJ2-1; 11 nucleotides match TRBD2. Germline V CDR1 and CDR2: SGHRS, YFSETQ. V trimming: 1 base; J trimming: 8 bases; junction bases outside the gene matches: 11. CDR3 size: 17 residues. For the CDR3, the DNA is TGCGCCAGCAGCTTGAGCACTAGCGGGGGCTTAATATATGAGCAGTTCTTC. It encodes CASSLSTSGGLIYEQFF.

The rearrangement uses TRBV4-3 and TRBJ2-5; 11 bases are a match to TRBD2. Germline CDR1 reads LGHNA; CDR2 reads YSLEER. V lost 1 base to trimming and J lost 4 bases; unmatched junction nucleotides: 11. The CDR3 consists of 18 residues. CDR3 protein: CASSQGLAGGGVLETQYF. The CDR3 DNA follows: TGCGCCAGCAGCCAAGGTCTAGCGGGGGGCGGGGTATTAGAGACCCAGTACTTC.

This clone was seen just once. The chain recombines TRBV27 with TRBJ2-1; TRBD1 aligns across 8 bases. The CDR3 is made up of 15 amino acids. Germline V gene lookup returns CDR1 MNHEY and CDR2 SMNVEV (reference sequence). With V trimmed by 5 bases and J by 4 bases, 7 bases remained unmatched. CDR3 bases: TGTGCCAGCAGTCAGGGGGCCGAGTTTTACAATGAGCAGTTCTTC. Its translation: CASSQGAEFYNEQFF.

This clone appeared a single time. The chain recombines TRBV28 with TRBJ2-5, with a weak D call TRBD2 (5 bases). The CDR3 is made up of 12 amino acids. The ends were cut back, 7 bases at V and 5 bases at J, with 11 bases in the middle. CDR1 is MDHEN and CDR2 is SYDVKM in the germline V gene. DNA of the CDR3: TGTGCCAGCAAACGAGGGATGGAGACCCAGTACTTC. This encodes CASKRGMETQYF.

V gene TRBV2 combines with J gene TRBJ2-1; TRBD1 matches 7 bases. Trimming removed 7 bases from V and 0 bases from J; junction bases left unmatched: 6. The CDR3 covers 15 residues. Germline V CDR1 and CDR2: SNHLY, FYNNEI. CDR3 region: CASTLDRSSYNEQFF. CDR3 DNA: TGTGCCAGCACCCTGGACAGGAGCTCCTACAATGAGCAGTTCTTC.

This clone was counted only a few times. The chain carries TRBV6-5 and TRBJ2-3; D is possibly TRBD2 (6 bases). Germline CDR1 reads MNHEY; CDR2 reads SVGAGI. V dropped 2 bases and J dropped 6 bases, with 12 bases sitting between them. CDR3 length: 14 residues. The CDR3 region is CASSYGGRTDTQYF. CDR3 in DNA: TGTGCCAGCAGTTACGGGGGGAGGACCGATACGCAGTATTTT.

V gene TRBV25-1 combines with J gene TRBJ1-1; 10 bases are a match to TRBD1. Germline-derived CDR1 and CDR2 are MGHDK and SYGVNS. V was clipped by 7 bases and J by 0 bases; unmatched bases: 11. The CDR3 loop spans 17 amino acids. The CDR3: CASMSRDRGLMNTEAFF. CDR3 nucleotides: TGTGCCAGCATGAGCCGGGACAGGGGACTAATGAACACTGAAGCTTTCTTT.

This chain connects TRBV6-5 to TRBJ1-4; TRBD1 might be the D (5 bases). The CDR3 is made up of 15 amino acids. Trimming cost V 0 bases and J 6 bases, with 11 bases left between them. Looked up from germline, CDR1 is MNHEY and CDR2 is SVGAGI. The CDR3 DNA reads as TGTGCCAGCAGTTACTCCGCAGGGTATGATGAAAAACTGTTTTTT. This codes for CASSYSAGYDEKLFF.

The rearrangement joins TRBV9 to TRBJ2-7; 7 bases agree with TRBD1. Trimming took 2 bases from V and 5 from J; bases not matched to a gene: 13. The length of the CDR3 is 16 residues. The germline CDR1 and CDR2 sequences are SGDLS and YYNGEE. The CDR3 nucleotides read TGTGCCAGCAGCGTTACCGGTACGACAGGGTTGGACGAGCAGTACTTC. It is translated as CASSVTGTTGLDEQYF.

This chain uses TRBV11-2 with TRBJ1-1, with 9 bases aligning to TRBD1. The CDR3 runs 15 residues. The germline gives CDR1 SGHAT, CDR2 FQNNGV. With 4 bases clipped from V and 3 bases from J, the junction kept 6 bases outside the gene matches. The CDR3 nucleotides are TGTGCCAGCAGCTCAACCGGGACAGGGTACACTGAAGCTTTCTTT. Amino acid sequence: CASSSTGTGYTEAFF.

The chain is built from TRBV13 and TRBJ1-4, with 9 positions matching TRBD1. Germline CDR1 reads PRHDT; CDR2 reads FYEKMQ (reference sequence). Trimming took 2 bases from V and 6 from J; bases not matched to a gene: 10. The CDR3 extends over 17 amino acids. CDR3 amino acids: CASSLKLRGQGDEKLFF. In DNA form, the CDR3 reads TGTGCCAGCAGCTTAAAATTGAGGGGACAGGGAGATGAAAAACTGTTTTTT.

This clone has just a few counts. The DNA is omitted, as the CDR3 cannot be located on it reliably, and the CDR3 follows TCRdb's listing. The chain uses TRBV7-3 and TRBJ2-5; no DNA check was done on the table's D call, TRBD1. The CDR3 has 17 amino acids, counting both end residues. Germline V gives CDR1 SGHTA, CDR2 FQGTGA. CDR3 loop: CASSLGQGIGFLETQYF.

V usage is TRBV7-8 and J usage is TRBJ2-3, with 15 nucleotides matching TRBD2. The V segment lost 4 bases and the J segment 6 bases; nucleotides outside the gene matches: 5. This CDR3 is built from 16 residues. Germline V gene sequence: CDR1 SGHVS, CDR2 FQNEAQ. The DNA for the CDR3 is TGTGCCAGCAGCTACCCCGGGACTAGCGGGAGGGATACGCAGTATTTT. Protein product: CASSYPGTSGRDTQYF.

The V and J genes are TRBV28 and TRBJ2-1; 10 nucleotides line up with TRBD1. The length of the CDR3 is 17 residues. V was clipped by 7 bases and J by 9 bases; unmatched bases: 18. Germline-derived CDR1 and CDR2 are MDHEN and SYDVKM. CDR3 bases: TGTGCCAGCACCACCCAAAGGACAGGGGGGGCGGGGGGTGAGCAGTTCTTC. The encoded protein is CASTTQRTGGAGGEQFF.

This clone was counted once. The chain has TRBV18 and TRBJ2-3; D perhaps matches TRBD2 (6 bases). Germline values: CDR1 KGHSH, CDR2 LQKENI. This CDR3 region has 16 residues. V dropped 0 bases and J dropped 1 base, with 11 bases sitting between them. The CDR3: CASSPPGSGRTDTQYF. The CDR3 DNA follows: TGTGCCAGCTCACCACCGGGTAGCGGCCGCACAGATACGCAGTATTTT. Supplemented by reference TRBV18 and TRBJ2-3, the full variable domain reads NAGVMQNPRHLVRRRGQEARLRCSPMKGHSHVYWYRQLPEEGLKFMVYLQKENIIDESGMPKERFSAEFPKEGPSILRIQQVVRGDSAAYFCASSPPGSGRTDTQYFGPGTRLTVL.

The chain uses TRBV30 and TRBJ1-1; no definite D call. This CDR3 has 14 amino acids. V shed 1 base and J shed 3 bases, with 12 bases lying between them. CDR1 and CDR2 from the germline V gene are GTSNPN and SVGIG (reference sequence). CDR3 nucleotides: TGTGCCTGGAGTGACGAAAACAGAGACACTGAAGCTTTCTTT. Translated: CAWSDENRDTEAFF.

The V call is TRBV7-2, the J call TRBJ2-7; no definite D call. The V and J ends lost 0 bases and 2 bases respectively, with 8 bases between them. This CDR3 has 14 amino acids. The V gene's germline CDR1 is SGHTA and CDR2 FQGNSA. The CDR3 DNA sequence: TGTGCCAGCAGCTTAGCGGTACAGACCTACGAGCAGTACTTC. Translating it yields CASSLAVQTYEQYF.

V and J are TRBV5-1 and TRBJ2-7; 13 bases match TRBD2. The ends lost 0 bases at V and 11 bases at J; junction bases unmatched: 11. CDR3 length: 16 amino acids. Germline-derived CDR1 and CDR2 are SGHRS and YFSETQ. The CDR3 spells CASSLEGTSGVSGEYF. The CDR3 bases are TGCGCCAGCAGCTTGGAAGGGACTAGCGGGGTCTCCGGGGAGTACTTC.

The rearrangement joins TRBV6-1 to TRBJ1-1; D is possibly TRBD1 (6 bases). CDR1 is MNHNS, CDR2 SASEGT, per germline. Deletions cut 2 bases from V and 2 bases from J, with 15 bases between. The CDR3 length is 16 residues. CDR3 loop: CASSEWATGFNTEAFF. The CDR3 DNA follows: TGTGCCAGCAGTGAATGGGCCACAGGGTTTAACACTGAAGCTTTCTTT.

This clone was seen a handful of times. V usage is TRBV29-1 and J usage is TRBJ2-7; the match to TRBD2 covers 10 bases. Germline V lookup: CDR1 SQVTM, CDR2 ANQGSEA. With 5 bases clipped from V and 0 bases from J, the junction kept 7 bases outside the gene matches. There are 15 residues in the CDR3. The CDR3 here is CSVLKLAGRSYEQYF. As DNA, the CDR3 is TGCAGCGTTTTAAAACTAGCGGGGCGCTCCTACGAGCAGTACTTC.